This T cell receptor beta chain comes out of a study of patients and donors after allogeneic stem cell transplantation. This CDR3 is built from 16 residues. Germline CDR1 is SQVTM and CDR2 is ANQGSEA. V was clipped by 4 bases and J by 0 bases, with 18 bases between them. TCRdb redid the calling of the RT-PCR reads with MiXCR, one entry per CDR3 protein. This sample has approximately 410,000 distinct CDR3 sequences, with around 15% found just once. What was sequenced was blood, either unsorted or a sorted T cell fraction (not recorded which). The chain uses TRBV29-1 and TRBJ1-1; no clear D. This receptor was taken from a human donor who was either an allogeneic HSCT recipient or a stem cell or donor lymphocyte infusion donor (not recorded which). It is not recorded whose cells these are; they may come from a transplant donor. The CDR3 protein is CSVGQYGWSMNTEAFF. DNA of the CDR3: TGCAGCGTTGGCCAGTACGGATGGTCCATGAACACTGAAGCTTTCTTT.